This TCR beta chain was sequenced during a study of T cell responses to AZD1222 COVID-19 vaccine. Repertoires were generated with immunoSEQ multiplex PCR, while TCRdb's copy carries only in-frame clones and drops some. Of some 200,000 clones in the sample, 80% to 95% were seen once. Trimming pared 3 bases from V and 3 bases from J, leaving 12 bases between. In germline, CDR1 is SEHNR, CDR2 FQNEAQ (reference sequence). The CDR3 runs 14 residues. The sequence was obtained from an adult in good health. The sequenced sample was peripheral blood, obtained on day 0 of AZD1222 vaccination. The chain joins TRBV7-9 to TRBJ2-7; perhaps TRBD2 as D (5 bases). The CDR3 loop reads CASSLGARGYEQYF. CDR3 sequence (DNA): TGTGCCAGCAGCTTGGGTGCTCGGGGCTACGAGCAGTACTTC. Using reference TRBV7-9 and TRBJ2-7 for the parts outside the CDR3, the full variable domain is DTGVSQNPRHKITKRGQNVTFRCDPISEHNRLYWYRQTLGQGPEFLTYFQNEAQLEKSRLLSDRFSAERPKGSFSTLEIQRTEQGDSAMYLCASSLGARGYEQYFGPGTRLTVT.